This section outlines one T cell receptor beta chain sequence together with its context. Its antigen is as yet unknown. The sample comes from a study of PD-1 blockade in classical Hodgkin lymphoma. Study findings and constraints: Patients with a complete response exhibited baseline diversity comparable to newly diagnosed patients. Newly diagnosed patients reportedly had lower baseline TCR diversity than healthy donors.

With 0 bases removed from V and 4 bases from J, the gap between germline ends came to 8 bases. Per the germline V gene, CDR1 is ENHRY and CDR2 is SYGVKD. This CDR3 contains 14 residues. As to time point: cycle 4 day 1 (C4D1), after five to seven weeks of nivolumab. Patients all relapsed after autologous stem cell transplantation, and there was variation in brentuximab vedotin exposure. Patients reached a best response of complete response, partial response or progressive disease. Here immunoSEQ multiplex PCR was the method, and the copy in TCRdb shows in-frame clones only, minus some. The data contain under 25,000 clones, more than 75% of them singletons.

The TCR sequence derives from a human donor with classical Hodgkin lymphoma. The sequences come from peripheral blood mononuclear cells (PBMCs), collected before the fourth cycle of nivolumab. V gene TRBV10-3 combines with J gene TRBJ2-3, with D possibly being TRBD2 (5 bases). The CDR3 DNA reads as TGTGCCATCAGTGAGTCAACTAGGCCAGATACGCAGTATTTT. Translating it yields CAISESTRPDTQYF.